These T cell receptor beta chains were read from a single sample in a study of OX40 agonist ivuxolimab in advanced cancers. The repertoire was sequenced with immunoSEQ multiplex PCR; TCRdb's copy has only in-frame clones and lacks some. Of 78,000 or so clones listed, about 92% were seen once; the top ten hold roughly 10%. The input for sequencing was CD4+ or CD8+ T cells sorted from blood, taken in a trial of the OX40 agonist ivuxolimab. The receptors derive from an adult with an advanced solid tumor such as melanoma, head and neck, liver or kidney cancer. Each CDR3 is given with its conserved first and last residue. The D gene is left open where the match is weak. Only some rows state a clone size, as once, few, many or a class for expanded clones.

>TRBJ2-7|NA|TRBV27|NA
CASSFTRGYEQYF
TGTGCCAGCAGTTTTACGAGAGGCTACGAGCAGTACTTC
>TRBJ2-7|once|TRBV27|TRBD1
CASSILGDRGVSYEQYF
TGTGCCAGCAGTATCCTAGGGGACAGGGGGGTCTCCTACGAGCAGTACTTC
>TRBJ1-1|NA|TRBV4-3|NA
CASSQTTENTEAFF
TGCGCCAGCAGCCAAACCACAGAGAACACTGAAGCTTTCTTT
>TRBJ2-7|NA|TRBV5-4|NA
CASSFWGRTHEPYEQYF
TGTGCCAGCAGCTTTTGGGGACGGACCCATGAACCCTACGAGCAGTACTTC
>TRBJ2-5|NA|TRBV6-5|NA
CASSLGWGETQYF
TGTGCCAGCAGCCTGGGCTGGGGGGAGACCCAATACTTC
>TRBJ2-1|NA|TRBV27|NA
CASSLSAEGYNEQFF
TGTGCCAGCAGTTTATCGGCAGAAGGCTACAATGAGCAGTTCTTC
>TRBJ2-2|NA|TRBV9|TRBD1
CASSHIWTGVNTGELFF
TGTGCCAGCAGCCATATATGGACAGGGGTGAACACCGGGGAGCTGTTTTTT
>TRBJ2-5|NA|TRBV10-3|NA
CAISEEVGTEKTQYF
TGTGCCATCAGTGAGGAGGTGGGGACCGAGAAGACCCAGTACTTC
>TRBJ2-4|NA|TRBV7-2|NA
CASSLGQGAKNIQYF
TGTGCCAGCAGCTTAGGGCAGGGCGCCAAAAACATTCAGTACTTC
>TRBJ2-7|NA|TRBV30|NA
CAWSVLGLEYEQYF
TGTGCCTGGAGTGTACTGGGTTTAGAGTACGAGCAGTACTTC
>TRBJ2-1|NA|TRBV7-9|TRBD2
CAGTSGGPRDEQFF
TGTGCCGGTACTAGCGGGGGGCCCCGAGATGAGCAGTTCTTC
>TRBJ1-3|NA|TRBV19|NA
CASSPEGNTIYF
TGTGCCAGTAGTCCCGAGGGAAACACCATATATTTT
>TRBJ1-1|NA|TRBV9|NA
CASSVGGTNTEAFF
TGTGCCAGCAGCGTGGGGGGGACGAACACTGAAGCTTTCTTT
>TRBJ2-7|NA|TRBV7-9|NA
CASSLRPYEQYF
TGTGCCAGCAGCTTACGGCCTTACGAGCAGTACTTC
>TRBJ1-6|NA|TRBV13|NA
CASSLGDGGSPLHF
TGTGCCAGCAGCTTAGGGGACGGGGGGTCACCCCTCCACTTT
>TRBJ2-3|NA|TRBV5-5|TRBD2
CASSSLAGGSTDTQYF
TGTGCCAGCAGCTCACTAGCGGGGGGGTCCACAGATACGCAGTATTTT
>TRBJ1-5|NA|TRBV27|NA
CASSLRPGTLNQPQHF
TGTGCCAGCAGTCTCCGCCCCGGGACACTCAATCAGCCCCAGCATTTT
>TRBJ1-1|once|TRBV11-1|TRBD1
CASSLARTGGSGTEAFF
TGTGCCAGCAGCTTAGCGCGGACAGGGGGTAGCGGCACTGAAGCTTTCTTT
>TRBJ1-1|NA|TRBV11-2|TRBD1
CASSLAGTGNTEAFF
TGTGCCAGCAGCCTCGCCGGGACAGGGAACACTGAAGCTTTCTTT
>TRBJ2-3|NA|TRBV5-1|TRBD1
CASSDRDRGPDTQYF
TGCGCCAGCAGCGACCGGGACAGGGGTCCAGATACGCAGTATTTT
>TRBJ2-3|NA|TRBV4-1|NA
CASSPTITTRNTDTQYF
TGCGCCAGCAGCCCCACAATAACGACTCGGAACACAGATACGCAGTATTTT
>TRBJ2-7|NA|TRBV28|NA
CASSFTLSYEQYF
TGTGCCAGCAGTTTTACACTATCCTACGAGCAGTACTTC
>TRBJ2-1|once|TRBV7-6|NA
CASSLPGNEQFF
TGTGCCAGCAGCTTACCAGGGAATGAGCAGTTCTTC